The entry that follows covers one T cell receptor (beta chain) sequence. Its antigen is as yet unknown. Sequencing ends 3 residues short of the CDR3 end; the germline J gene provides the rest. The data were taken from a study of T cells in women clearing cervical HPV infection. Profiling relied on immunoSEQ multiplex PCR, and the TCRdb table lists in-frame clones only, not all of them. The sample includes roughly 22,000 clones. Whole-study results and caveats: CIN3+ cases had significantly higher TCR richness than controls; evenness did not differ.

Per the germline V gene, CDR1 is GTSNPN and CDR2 is SVGIG (reference sequence). CDR3 length equals 15 residues. This clonotype originated in a woman aged 18 to 75 with a cervical HPV16 infection that either progressed to CIN3+ or cleared (not recorded which). Sequenced sample: blood buffy coat. The chain joins TRBV30 to TRBJ1-2, with 10 bases lining up with TRBD1. CDR3 DNA, as far as it was read: TGTGCCTGGAGAACATCCGGGACAGGGGCCAGAGCC. Protein: CAWRTSGTGARA. The whole CDR3 reads CAWRTSGTGARAYTF.